This TCR beta chain is drawn from a study of neurological immune-mediated disorders. Sequencing runs each generated in excess of 180 million TCR-beta sequences derived from 15-18 subjects. MiXCR was run by TCRdb on the 5' RACE reads, yielding one entry per CDR3 protein. Among around 10,000 distinct CDR3 sequences, under 25% were seen once, and the ten largest hold around 50%. This clonotype was counted at least ten times. J lost 3 bases, V lost 6 bases, and 7 bases had no gene match. Looked up from germline, CDR1 is SGHTA and CDR2 is FQGNSA. The CDR3 length is 15 residues. The sequencing sample was made of CD8+ T cells from blood. The chain combines TRBV7-2 with TRBJ2-1, with TRBD2 matching over 8 bases. This receptor was obtained from a woman aged 60-70 years with HTLV-1-associated myelopathy (HAM/TSP). The CDR3 nucleotides are TGTGCCAGCAGTTCCGAGGGACTAGTCTACAATGAGCAGTTCTTC. Translating gives CASSSEGLVYNEQFF.